The clone carrying this T cell receptor beta chain came up a few times. As processed by the authors: Using reference gene primer amplification, nucleated cell counts were estimated. Produced via immunoSEQ multiplex PCR; TCRdb's table is partial and in-frame only. V, J and clone size were drawn from that table, and D and trimming were deduced from the DNA. The repertoire consists of 55,000 to 75,000 clones, with approximately 88% occurring once and the leading ten covering roughly a sixth. The data derive from a study of blood T cell repertoires in COVID-19. Whole-study context: COVID-19 samples collected from the United States, Italy and Spain covered acute and convalescent phases. Sample material is recorded as cDNA or gDNA derived from T cells, B-cell-depleted T cells, or PBMCs.

Seattle enrolled patients during active infection and tracked them longitudinally. V lost 4 bases, J lost 0 bases, and 8 bases stayed unmatched. The CDR3 has 19 residues. In germline, CDR1 is SGHRS, CDR2 YFSETQ. This TCR was sampled from a man aged 60-69 years with COVID-19, enrolled during active disease. Sequencing was performed on peripheral blood. The chain employs TRBV5-1 and TRBJ2-1; TRBD2 matches 15 bases. The CDR3 sequence: CASSIGLAGGTSSYNEQFF. The CDR3 bases are TGCGCCAGCAGCATAGGACTAGCGGGAGGGACGAGCTCCTACAATGAGCAGTTCTTC.